These T cell receptor beta chains were read from a single sample in a study of control samples from healthy donors and cancer patients. The assay was immunoSEQ multiplex PCR, and TCRdb's table has in-frame clones only and misses some. This table holds under 85,000 clones, roughly nine tenths found once. Specimen: PBMCs. The source of these receptors is a man between 60 and 75 years old with colorectal cancer. Each CDR3 is given with its conserved first and last residue. D genes are given only for firm matches. Clone size is stated in some rows and not others, as once, few, many or a class when expanded.

CDR3 protein	CDR3 DNA	D gene	J gene	V gene	clone size
CASTPQQGQPQHF	TGTGCCAGCACCCCTCAACAGGGTCAGCCCCAGCATTTT	-	TRBJ1-5	TRBV12-3/TRBV12-4	-
CASSDRLWYGYTF	TGTGCCAGCAGTGACAGGCTATGGTATGGCTACACCTTC	-	TRBJ1-2	TRBV6-1	-
CASSPAPRNTGELFF	TGTGCCAGCAGCCCGGCCCCCAGGAACACCGGGGAGCTGTTTTTT	-	TRBJ2-2	TRBV7-2	-
CASSKQGRSPGNTIYF	TGTGCCAGCAGCAAACAGGGACGGTCGCCCGGAAACACCATATATTTT	-	TRBJ1-3	TRBV6-6	-
CASSTWRDRAYNEQFF	TGTGCCAGCAGCACATGGCGGGACAGGGCCTACAATGAGCAGTTCTTC	TRBD1	TRBJ2-1	TRBV7-9	-
CASSPKTSGGPQYTQYF	TGTGCCAGCAGCCCGAAGACTAGCGGGGGCCCTCAGTATACGCAGTATTTT	TRBD2	TRBJ2-3	TRBV7-9	-
CASSQQGSGGPLHF	TGTGCCAGCTCACAACAGGGCTCGGGGGGACCCCTCCACTTT	-	TRBJ1-6	TRBV18	-
CASSPSRVGEQFF	TGTGCCAGCAGCCCCTCCCGGGTTGGTGAGCAGTTCTTC	-	TRBJ2-1	TRBV12-3/TRBV12-4	few
CASSGTSSVYEQYF	TGTGCCAGCAGCGGGACTAGCTCGGTTTACGAGCAGTACTTC	TRBD2	TRBJ2-7	TRBV5-5	-
CASSSLVRGTNVLTF	TGTGCCAGCAGCTCCCTTGTACGGGGAACCAACGTCCTGACTTTC	-	TRBJ2-6	TRBV7-8	-